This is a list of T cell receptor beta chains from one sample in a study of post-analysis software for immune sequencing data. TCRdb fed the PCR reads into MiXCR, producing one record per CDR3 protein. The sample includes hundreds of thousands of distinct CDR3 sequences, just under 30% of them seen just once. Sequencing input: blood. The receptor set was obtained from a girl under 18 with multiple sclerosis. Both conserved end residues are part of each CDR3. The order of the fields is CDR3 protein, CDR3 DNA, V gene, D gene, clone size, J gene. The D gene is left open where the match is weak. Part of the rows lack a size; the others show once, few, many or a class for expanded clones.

cdr3_aa: CSVDSAPASKAFF
cdr3_nt: TGCAGCGTTGATTCAGCCCCCGCATCAAAGGCTTTCTTT
v_call: TRBV29-1
d_call: -
clone_size: few
j_call: TRBJ1-1

cdr3_aa: CASNSGGQSTDTQYF
cdr3_nt: TGTGCCAGCAATTCAGGGGGGCAAAGCACAGATACGCAGTATTTT
v_call: TRBV7-2
d_call: -
clone_size: -
j_call: TRBJ2-3

cdr3_aa: CASTRTGSKSGANVLTF
cdr3_nt: TGTGCCAGCACCCGGACAGGCTCCAAATCTGGGGCCAACGTCCTGACTTTC
v_call: TRBV6-1
d_call: TRBD1
clone_size: -
j_call: TRBJ2-6

cdr3_aa: CSASTLSTGELFF
cdr3_nt: TGCAGTGCTAGTACACTATCCACCGGGGAGCTGTTTTTT
v_call: TRBV20-1
d_call: -
clone_size: -
j_call: TRBJ2-2

cdr3_aa: CSGRRGGGDTGELFF
cdr3_nt: TGCAGCGGCCGAAGAGGCGGGGGGGACACCGGGGAGCTGTTTTTT
v_call: TRBV29-1
d_call: TRBD2
clone_size: few
j_call: TRBJ2-2

cdr3_aa: CASSQDWGRGRGDTEQYF
cdr3_nt: TGTGCCAGCAGCCAAGATTGGGGGCGAGGCAGGGGGGACACCGAGCAGTACTTC
v_call: TRBV14
d_call: -
clone_size: -
j_call: TRBJ2-7

cdr3_aa: CASRGIMGQGARSYNEQFF
cdr3_nt: TGTGCCAGCAGGGGGATTATGGGACAGGGGGCGCGGTCCTACAATGAGCAGTTCTTC
v_call: TRBV2
d_call: TRBD1
clone_size: -
j_call: TRBJ2-1

cdr3_aa: CASSFPAWMSNQPQHF
cdr3_nt: TGTGCCAGCAGCTTCCCGGCCTGGATGAGCAATCAGCCCCAGCATTTT
v_call: TRBV7-2
d_call: -
clone_size: -
j_call: TRBJ1-5

cdr3_aa: CASSLRGGSGRGTDTQYF
cdr3_nt: TGTGCCAGCAGTTTGCGGGGGGGCTCCGGCAGGGGCACAGATACGCAGTATTTT
v_call: TRBV12-3/TRBV12-4
d_call: TRBD2
clone_size: -
j_call: TRBJ2-3

cdr3_aa: CASSLRGRAKDEQFF
cdr3_nt: TGTGCCAGCAGTTTAAGGGGGAGGGCCAAGGATGAGCAGTTCTTC
v_call: TRBV28
d_call: -
clone_size: few
j_call: TRBJ2-1

cdr3_aa: CASSGWGQGNTYTEAFF
cdr3_nt: TGTGCCAGCAGCGGATGGGGGCAGGGAAATACGTACACTGAAGCTTTCTTT
v_call: TRBV7-9
d_call: -
clone_size: few
j_call: TRBJ1-1

cdr3_aa: CSANGGINYGYTF
cdr3_nt: TGCAGCGCCAACGGGGGCATAAACTATGGCTACACCTTC
v_call: TRBV29-1
d_call: -
clone_size: -
j_call: TRBJ1-2

cdr3_aa: CSARDPRGAEAFF
cdr3_nt: TGCAGTGCTAGAGACCCTCGAGGGGCGGAAGCTTTCTTT
v_call: TRBV20-1
d_call: -
clone_size: -
j_call: TRBJ1-1

cdr3_aa: CASRSRQGNTEAFF
cdr3_nt: TGTGCCAGCAGAAGTAGACAGGGGAACACTGAAGCTTTCTTT
v_call: TRBV28
d_call: TRBD1
clone_size: -
j_call: TRBJ1-1

cdr3_aa: CAISDPTRASYNEQFF
cdr3_nt: TGTGCCATCAGTGATCCAACACGGGCTTCTTACAATGAGCAGTTCTTC
v_call: TRBV24-1
d_call: -
clone_size: -
j_call: TRBJ2-1

cdr3_aa: CSAIGANYGYTF
cdr3_nt: TGCAGCGCGATCGGAGCCAACTATGGCTACACCTTC
v_call: TRBV29-1
d_call: -
clone_size: many
j_call: TRBJ1-2

cdr3_aa: CSARDGTSGRSKQFF
cdr3_nt: TGCAGTGCTAGAGACGGGACTAGCGGGAGAAGTAAGCAGTTCTTC
v_call: TRBV20-1
d_call: TRBD2
clone_size: few
j_call: TRBJ2-1

cdr3_aa: CASSQDPTAYNEQFF
cdr3_nt: TGCGCCAGCAGCCAAGATCCGACAGCATACAATGAGCAGTTCTTC
v_call: TRBV4-1
d_call: -
clone_size: few
j_call: TRBJ2-1

cdr3_aa: CASSLGAGRGAADTQYF
cdr3_nt: TGTGCCAGCAGCTTAGGAGCGGGACGAGGAGCTGCAGATACGCAGTATTTT
v_call: TRBV7-8
d_call: TRBD2
clone_size: -
j_call: TRBJ2-3

cdr3_aa: CASSLEAPTSYEQYF
cdr3_nt: TGTGCCAGCAGCTTAGAGGCCCCGACTTCCTACGAGCAGTACTTC
v_call: TRBV7-2
d_call: -
clone_size: -
j_call: TRBJ2-7

cdr3_aa: CASSQEGRANIQYF
cdr3_nt: TGCGCCAGCAGCCAAGAGGGCAGAGCAAACATTCAGTACTTC
v_call: TRBV4-1
d_call: -
clone_size: -
j_call: TRBJ2-4

cdr3_aa: CSVVGGVSSYEQYF
cdr3_nt: TGCAGCGTTGTTGGGGGGGTGAGCTCCTACGAGCAGTACTTC
v_call: TRBV29-1
d_call: TRBD2
clone_size: -
j_call: TRBJ2-7

cdr3_aa: CSADAGGISYNEQFF
cdr3_nt: TGCAGTGCTGATGCAGGGGGCATCTCCTACAATGAGCAGTTCTTC
v_call: TRBV20-1
d_call: TRBD1
clone_size: few
j_call: TRBJ2-1

cdr3_aa: CSVENRDRGGYTF
cdr3_nt: TGCAGCGTCGAGAACAGGGACCGTGGGGGCTACACCTTC
v_call: TRBV29-1
d_call: -
clone_size: -
j_call: TRBJ1-2

cdr3_aa: CASRWGLAGVEQFF
cdr3_nt: TGTGCCAGCAGGTGGGGACTAGCGGGAGTTGAGCAGTTCTTC
v_call: TRBV12-3/TRBV12-4
d_call: TRBD2
clone_size: -
j_call: TRBJ2-1

cdr3_aa: CASSYMGEPETQYF
cdr3_nt: TGTGCCAGCAGTTACATGGGGGAGCCCGAGACCCAGTACTTC
v_call: TRBV6-5
d_call: -
clone_size: -
j_call: TRBJ2-5

cdr3_aa: CSAEGLAGDQETQYF
cdr3_nt: TGCAGCGCGGAAGGTCTAGCGGGCGACCAAGAGACCCAGTACTTC
v_call: TRBV29-1
d_call: TRBD2
clone_size: many
j_call: TRBJ2-5

cdr3_aa: CASSPDRTRGNEQFF
cdr3_nt: TGCGCCAGCAGCCCCGATCGAACCAGGGGAAATGAGCAGTTCTTC
v_call: TRBV4-1
d_call: -
clone_size: -
j_call: TRBJ2-1